The clone carrying this T cell receptor (beta chain) was found once. Germline-derived CDR1 and CDR2 are SGHNT and YYREEE (reference sequence). The CDR3 sequence is 14 residues long. The ends were cut back, 3 bases at V and 6 bases at J, with 12 bases in the middle. The record originates from a study of blood T cell repertoires in COVID-19. Across the study: Samples of COVID-19 (acute and convalescent) were obtained from the United States, Italy and Spain. The analysed material was cDNA or gDNA that came from T cells, B-cell-depleted T cells, or PBMCs.

Source study methods: Amplification of reference gene primers provided the estimated nucleated cell counts. Sequencing was performed with immunoSEQ multiplex PCR; in TCRdb, only in-frame clones are kept and a portion is missing. V, J and clone size derive from that table, while D and trimming were established from the DNA sequence. Of approximately 290,000 clones in the sample, around 89% were seen once. The source is an older woman with acute or convalescent COVID-19. Sequenced sample: peripheral blood. This chain uses TRBV5-4 with TRBJ2-2; maybe TRBD2 (5 bases). Here the CDR3 DNA reads TGTGCCAGCAGCTCCTACCTAGCCCCCGGGGAGCTGTTTTTT. The encoded protein is CASSSYLAPGELFF.